This TCR beta chain stems from a study of beta chain features in type 1 diabetes. Concerning this clone itself: Its antigen is not known.

Notes on the study in general: More deletions and fewer insertions at VDJ junctions were found in patients with type 1 diabetes.

As every portion of the isolated RNA was reverse transcribed, the sequencing read expressed TCRB transcripts. The method was immunoSEQ multiplex PCR; TCRdb's version includes in-frame clones alone and lacks a portion of them. The table has some 150,000 clones, 6.9% seen once. V shed 7 bases and J shed 2 bases, with 12 bases lying between them. Germline values: CDR1 MDHEN, CDR2 SYDVKM. The CDR3 is 13 residues long. The chain combines TRBV28 with TRBJ2-7, with no clear D. The sequence was collected from a woman aged 30 to 39 in good health. Sequenced input: central memory CD4+ T cells from blood. CDR3 loop: CASNPPGPYEQYF. Here the CDR3 DNA reads TGTGCCAGCAACCCCCCAGGTCCCTACGAGCAGTACTTC.